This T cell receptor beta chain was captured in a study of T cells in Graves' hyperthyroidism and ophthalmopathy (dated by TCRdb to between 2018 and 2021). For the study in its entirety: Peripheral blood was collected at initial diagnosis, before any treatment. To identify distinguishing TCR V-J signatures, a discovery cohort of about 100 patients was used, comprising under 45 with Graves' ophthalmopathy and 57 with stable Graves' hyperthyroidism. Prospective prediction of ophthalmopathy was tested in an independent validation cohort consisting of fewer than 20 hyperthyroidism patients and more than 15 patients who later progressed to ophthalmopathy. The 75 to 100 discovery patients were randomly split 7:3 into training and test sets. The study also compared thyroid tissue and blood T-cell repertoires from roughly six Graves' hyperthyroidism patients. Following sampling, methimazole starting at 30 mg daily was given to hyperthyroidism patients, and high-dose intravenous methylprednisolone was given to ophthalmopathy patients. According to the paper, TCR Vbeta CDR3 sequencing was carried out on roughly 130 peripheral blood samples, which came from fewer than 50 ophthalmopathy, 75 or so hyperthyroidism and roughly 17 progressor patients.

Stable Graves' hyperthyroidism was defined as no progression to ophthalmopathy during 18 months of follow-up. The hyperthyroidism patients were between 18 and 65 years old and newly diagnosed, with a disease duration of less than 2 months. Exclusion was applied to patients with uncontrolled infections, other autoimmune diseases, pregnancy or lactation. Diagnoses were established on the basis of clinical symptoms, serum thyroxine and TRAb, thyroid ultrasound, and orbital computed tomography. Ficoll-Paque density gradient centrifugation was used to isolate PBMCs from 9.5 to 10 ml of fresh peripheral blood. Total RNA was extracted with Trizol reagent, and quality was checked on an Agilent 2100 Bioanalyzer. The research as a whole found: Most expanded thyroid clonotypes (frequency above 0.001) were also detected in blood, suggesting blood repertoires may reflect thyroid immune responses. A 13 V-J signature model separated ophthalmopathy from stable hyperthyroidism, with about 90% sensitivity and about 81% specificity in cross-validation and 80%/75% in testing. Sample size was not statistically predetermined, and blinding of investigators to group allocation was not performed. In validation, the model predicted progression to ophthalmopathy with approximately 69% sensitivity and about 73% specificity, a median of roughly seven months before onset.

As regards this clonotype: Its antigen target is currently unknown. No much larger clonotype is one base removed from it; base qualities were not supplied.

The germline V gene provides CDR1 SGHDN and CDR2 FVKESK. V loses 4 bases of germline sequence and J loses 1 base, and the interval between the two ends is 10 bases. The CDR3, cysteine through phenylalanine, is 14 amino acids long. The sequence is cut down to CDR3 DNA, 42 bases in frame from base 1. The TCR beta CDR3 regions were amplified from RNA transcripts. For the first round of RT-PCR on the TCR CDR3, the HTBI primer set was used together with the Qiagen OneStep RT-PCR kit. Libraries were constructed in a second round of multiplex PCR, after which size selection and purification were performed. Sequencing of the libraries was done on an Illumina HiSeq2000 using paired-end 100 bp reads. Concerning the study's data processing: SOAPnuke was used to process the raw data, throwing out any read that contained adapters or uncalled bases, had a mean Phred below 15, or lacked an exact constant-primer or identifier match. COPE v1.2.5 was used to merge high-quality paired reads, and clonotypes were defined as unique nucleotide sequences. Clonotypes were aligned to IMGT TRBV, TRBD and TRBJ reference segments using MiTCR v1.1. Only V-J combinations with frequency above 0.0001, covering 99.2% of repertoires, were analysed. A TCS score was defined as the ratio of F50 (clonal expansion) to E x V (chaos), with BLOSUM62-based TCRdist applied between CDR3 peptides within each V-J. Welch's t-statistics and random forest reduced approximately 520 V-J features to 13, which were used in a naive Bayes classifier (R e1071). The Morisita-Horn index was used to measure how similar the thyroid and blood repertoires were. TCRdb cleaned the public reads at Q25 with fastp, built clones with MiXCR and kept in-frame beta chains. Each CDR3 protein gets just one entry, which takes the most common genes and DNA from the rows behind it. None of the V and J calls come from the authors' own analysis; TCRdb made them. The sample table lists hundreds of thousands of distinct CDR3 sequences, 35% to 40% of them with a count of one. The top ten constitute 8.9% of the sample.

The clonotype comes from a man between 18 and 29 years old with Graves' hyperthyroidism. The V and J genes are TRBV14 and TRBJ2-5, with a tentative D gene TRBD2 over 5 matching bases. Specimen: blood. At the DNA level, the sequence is TGTGCCAGCAGCCGAGGACTGGCCCAAGAGACCCAGTACTTC. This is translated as CASSRGLAQETQYF.